These 9 T cell receptor beta chains were sequenced from one sample in a study of tumor-infiltrating lymphocytes in primary liver carcinoma. Unsorted bulk tissue of about 20-31 mg yielded co-extracted RNA and DNA. TCR beta cDNA came from around 0.5 ug total RNA, primed with a constant-region primer. ARM-PCR was slightly modified, and three nested multiplex PCR rounds with it gave rise to the TCR beta libraries. It was with TRBV1-TRBV30 forward primers and a C-beta reverse primer that the first two PCR rounds were run, at roughly 10 cycles each. TCRdb recomputed calls from the multiplex PCR reads with MiXCR, one row per CDR3 protein. The table shows about 78,000 distinct CDR3 sequences, with 71% occurring only once. What was sequenced was liver tumor tissue from sampling region 4. The subset was: tumor region T4, right-lateral pole. These receptors came from a woman aged 55-75 years with primary liver carcinoma and hepatitis B virus infection.

V gene TRBV28 combines with J gene TRBJ2-5, with TRBD1 as a possible D gene (5 bases). Germline lookup yields CDR1 MDHEN and CDR2 SYDVKM. V was clipped by 4 bases and J by 5 bases, with 23 bases between them. The CDR3 covers 17 residues. CDR3 amino acids: CASSSDKKRTPRETQYF. CDR3 nucleotide sequence: TGTGCCAGCAGTTCGGACAAAAAGAGGACACCCAGGGAGACCCAGTACTTC.

As to this clonotype: Its ends do not fully match the called genes, so a read error is possible. This chain links TRBV6-5 with TRBJ1-2, with TRBD1 as a possible D gene (5 bases). Germline CDR1 is MNHEY and CDR2 is SVGAGI. There are 14 residues in the CDR3. CDR3 DNA: TGTGCCAACAGTTCGACAGAGGGCGCAAGTGGCTACACCTTC. Translation: CANSSTEGASGYTF.

This clonotype was seen repeatedly, ten times or more. The J gene is TRBJ2-7, the V gene TRBV7-2; 7 nucleotides align to TRBD1. Germline loops: CDR1 SGHTA, CDR2 FQGNSA. V gave up 5 bases and J gave up 1 base; unmatched junction bases: 8. This CDR3 spans 15 amino acids. The CDR3 loop reads CASSLQDRASYEQYF. The DNA for the CDR3 is TGTGCCAGCAGCCTACAAGACAGGGCGTCCTACGAGCAGTACTTC.

V is TRBV20-1 and J is TRBJ2-2; 10 bases agree with TRBD2. Germline CDR1 DFQATT, CDR2 SNEGSKA (reference sequence). V gave up 6 bases and J gave up 2 bases; unmatched junction bases: 3. This CDR3 contains 14 residues. The CDR3 region is CSAIAGGNTGELFF. CDR3 DNA: TGCAGTGCCATAGCGGGAGGAAACACCGGGGAGCTGTTTTTT.

This clonotype was detected many times. The chain combines TRBV28 with TRBJ2-1; TRBD2 matches at 7 bases. This CDR3 contains 14 residues. Unmatched junction bases numbered 9, after V lost 7 bases and J lost 6 bases. Germline V gene data show CDR1 as MDHEN and CDR2 as SYDVKM. The CDR3 coding sequence is TGTGCCAGCACACCGGGAGGCCGACCCAATGAGCAGTTCTTC. As protein: CASTPGGRPNEQFF.

The rearrangement uses TRBV18 and TRBJ2-4; D ambiguous. CDR1 is KGHSH and CDR2 is LQKENI in the germline V gene. V was shortened by 2 bases and J by 10 bases, with 6 bases between the two germline ends. The length of the CDR3 is 11 residues. The CDR3 coding sequence is TGTGCCAGCTCACCAGAACATATTCAGTACTTC. It codes for CASSPEHIQYF.

Notes on this clonotype: At one of its ends the junction is not consistent with the germline gene, which may arise from a read error. The J gene is TRBJ2-7, the V gene TRBV11-3, with 10 nucleotides matching TRBD1. The CDR3 length is 15 residues. Germline loops: CDR1 SGHNT, CDR2 YENEEA. This CDR3 is CASNPGTGDNYEQCF. The CDR3 DNA is TGTGCCAGCAACCCCGGGACAGGGGACAACTACGAGCAGTGCTTC.

In the case of this clonotype: A much larger clonotype is one base distant, so this may be a read error. The chain has TRBV6-1 and TRBJ2-7, with 9 bases lining up with TRBD2. The CDR3 is 13 amino acids. The germline gives CDR1 MNHNS, CDR2 SASEGT. V lost 6 bases, J lost 7 bases, and 7 bases stayed unmatched. The CDR3 nucleotides read TGTGCCAGCAGAGTAGCGGGAGTGGGAGAGCAGTACTTC. This encodes CASRVAGVGEQYF.

This clonotype has a single count. The genes are TRBV6-6 and TRBJ1-4; a weak D match, TRBD1 (5 bases). The CDR3 is made up of 13 amino acids. Trimming took off 2 bases at V and 13 bases at J, with 14 bases between the two ends. Per the germline V gene, CDR1 is MNHNY and CDR2 is SVGAGI (reference sequence). DNA for the CDR3: TGTGCCAGCAGTTACAAAGAGACAGAGGTACTGTTTTTT. Translating gives CASSYKETEVLFF.